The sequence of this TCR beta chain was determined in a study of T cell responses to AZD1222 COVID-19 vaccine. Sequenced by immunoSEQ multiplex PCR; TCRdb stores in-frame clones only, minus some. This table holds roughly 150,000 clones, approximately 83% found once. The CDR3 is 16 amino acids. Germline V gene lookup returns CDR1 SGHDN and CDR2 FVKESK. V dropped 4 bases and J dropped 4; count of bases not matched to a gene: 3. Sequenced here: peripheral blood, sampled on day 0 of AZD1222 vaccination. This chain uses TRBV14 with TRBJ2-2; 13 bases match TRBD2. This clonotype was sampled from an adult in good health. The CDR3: CASSPGTSGVTGELFF. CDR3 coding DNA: TGTGCCAGCAGCCCCGGGACTAGCGGGGTCACCGGGGAGCTGTTTTTT.